This T cell receptor beta chain appears in the sequencing data of a study of OX40 agonist ivuxolimab in advanced cancers. This clone was counted a single time. Profiling relied on immunoSEQ multiplex PCR, and the TCRdb table lists in-frame clones only, not all of them. The sample carries approximately 60,000 clones, around four fifths recorded once. The CDR3 has 18 residues. Germline V gene data show CDR1 as LNHNV and CDR2 as YYDKDF (reference sequence). Trimming shortened V by 4 bases and J by 0 bases, and 19 bases separated the two germline ends. The receptor was isolated from an adult with an advanced solid tumor such as melanoma, head and neck, liver or kidney cancer. The chain employs TRBV15 and TRBJ1-5, with D possibly TRBD1 on 5 matching bases. The sequencing here drew on CD4+ or CD8+ T cells sorted from blood, taken in a trial of the OX40 agonist ivuxolimab. In DNA, the CDR3 is TGTGCCACCAGCACCTACCGGGACGGATTACATAGCAATCAGCCCCAGCATTTT. Translating gives CATSTYRDGLHSNQPQHF.